This T cell receptor beta chain was profiled in a study of Graves' ophthalmopathy and Graves' hyperthyroidism. The study, taken as a whole, reports: Most expanded clonotypes in thyroid above 0.001 frequency also showed up in blood.

A follow-up of 18 months without ophthalmopathy meant that hyperthyroidism was stable. Aged 18 to 65, hyperthyroidism patients had new diagnoses of under 2 months' duration. Many counts were recorded for this clonotype. Its target is not known. The sequenced template was RNA, covering the TCR beta CDR3 region. The first-round RT-PCR employed HTBI primers together with the Qiagen OneStep RT-PCR kit. A multiplex PCR was then performed as the second round. TCRdb re-called the multiplex PCR reads with MiXCR, one entry per CDR3 protein. The sample has about 620,000 distinct CDR3 sequences, 22% seen once. What was sequenced was peripheral blood. The sequence derives from a woman aged 18 to 35 with stable Graves' hyperthyroidism. Some clones in this sample may be carry-over from other donors' samples.

This chain's CDR3 is CASSIGFLTEAFF. The CDR3 DNA is TGTGCCAGCAGCATAGGGTTCCTCACTGAAGCTTTCTTT. This chain links TRBV7-9 with TRBJ1-1, with unresolved D. The CDR3 sequence is 13 residues long. Germline V CDR1 and CDR2: SEHNR, FQNEAQ (reference sequence). Trimming pared 5 bases from V and 4 bases from J, leaving 11 bases between. Drawing the rest from reference TRBV7-9 and TRBJ1-1, the complete variable domain is DTGVSQNPRHKITKRGQNVTFRCDPISEHNRLYWYRQTLGQGPEFLTYFQNEAQLEKSRLLSDRFSAERPKGSFSTLEIQRTEQGDSAMYLCASSIGFLTEAFFGQGTRLTVV.